This passage covers 20 T cell receptor beta chains from one sample sequenced in a study of vaccination effects on CD4 cells after COVID-19. The ViraFEST assay expanded antigen-specific CD4+ T cells with viral peptide pools before sequencing. At the end of 9 to 11 days of culture, CD4+ T cells were isolated. Testing of the vaccine recipients showed negative nucleocapsid antibodies and no prior SARS-CoV-2 infection. Libraries were prepared by immunoSEQ multiplex PCR; TCRdb keeps only in-frame clonotypes and omits some of them. Found here are approximately 22,000 clones, around 72% of them singletons; the top ten hold 15% to 20%. Their antigens are not known. Sequenced here: CD4+ T cells from PBMCs cultured with HCoV-NL63 spike peptides, sampled before COVID-19 vaccination. These receptors all come from a human donor who received a COVID-19 vaccine.

The chain carries TRBV25-1 and TRBJ1-3; D may be TRBD1 (5 bases). Germline V gene data show CDR1 as MGHDK and CDR2 as SYGVNS. CDR3 length: 14 residues. V gave up 2 bases and J gave up 2 bases, with 7 bases separating them. This chain's CDR3 is CASSEGAPGNTIYF. DNA for the CDR3: TGTGCCAGCAGTGAAGGGGCGCCTGGAAACACCATATATTTT. Variable domain in full (rest from reference TRBV25-1 and TRBJ1-3): EADIYQTPRYLVIGTGKKITLECSQTMGHDKMYWYQQDPGMELHLIHYSYGVNSTEKGDLSSESTVSRIRTEHFPLTLESARPSHTSQYLCASSEGAPGNTIYFGEGSWLTVV.

The CDR3 sequence: CASKGGTGGEKLFF. DNA for the CDR3: TGTGCCAGCAAGGGGGGGACAGGGGGTGAAAAACTGTTTTTT. The chain carries TRBV6-5 and TRBJ1-4; 11 bases map to TRBD1. Germline CDR1 is MNHEY and CDR2 is SVGAGI. This CDR3 is 14 amino acids long. J gave up 7 bases and V 7 bases, and 5 bases lay outside the gene matches.

The J gene is TRBJ2-3, the V gene TRBV5-1, with 9 bases matching TRBD2. The CDR3 contains 15 residues. After removal of 4 bases from V and 6 bases from J, the junction contained 9 bases not matched to a gene. CDR1 is SGHRS, CDR2 YFSETQ, per germline. The DNA of the CDR3 is TGCGCCAGCAGCCACCCCACCCTAGCGGGGGATACGCAGTATTTT. It is translated as CASSHPTLAGDTQYF.

J is TRBJ2-6 and V is TRBV7-6; a weak D match, TRBD2 (6 bases). CDR3 size: 17 residues. Between the trimmed V and J ends, which lost 2 bases and 0 bases, there was a span of 11 bases. The germline gives CDR1 SGHVS, CDR2 FNYEAQ. CDR3 nucleotides: TGTGCCAGCAGCTTAAATCGGGGGTACTCTGGGGCCAACGTCCTGACTTTC. Amino acid sequence: CASSLNRGYSGANVLTF.

The sample holds one count of this clone. This chain links TRBV2 with TRBJ2-3; D might be TRBD2 (5 bases). Germline V gives CDR1 SNHLY, CDR2 FYNNEI. This CDR3 spans 13 amino acids. The ends were cut back, 8 bases at V and 2 bases at J, with 11 bases in the middle. The CDR3 loop is CASSGYSTDTQYF. CDR3 nucleotide sequence: TGTGCCAGCTCGGGGTACTCCACAGATACGCAGTATTTT.

This clone was picked up a small number of times. The CDR3 protein is CASGRTSGSTGELFF. The CDR3 DNA reads as TGTGCCAGTGGAAGGACTAGCGGGAGTACCGGGGAGCTGTTTTTT. This rearrangement joins TRBV19 to TRBJ2-2, with 13 bases matching TRBD2. Looked up from germline, CDR1 is LNHDA and CDR2 is SQIVND (reference sequence). The length of the CDR3 is 15 residues. V shed 8 bases, J shed 5 bases, and the junction held 5 bases outside the gene matches.

This sequence joins TRBV7-9 and TRBJ2-3, with 16 bases fitting TRBD2. V shed 5 bases, J shed 4 bases, and the junction held 6 bases outside the gene matches. The germline V gene encodes CDR1 SEHNR and CDR2 FQNEAQ (reference sequence). The CDR3 is 17 residues long. Here the CDR3 DNA reads TGTGCCAGCAGCCTGGGACTAGCGGGGGGGGGTTCAGATACGCAGTATTTT. Amino acids: CASSLGLAGGGSDTQYF.

This clone was recorded only once. This sequence joins TRBV6-1 and TRBJ1-2; the D is unclear. Germline values: CDR1 MNHNS, CDR2 SASEGT. V lost 1 base and J 2 bases, leaving 5 bases between the germline ends. This CDR3 has 13 residues. The CDR3 loop is CASSEGQNYGYTF. In nucleotides, the CDR3 is TGTGCCAGCAGTGAAGGGCAGAACTATGGCTACACCTTC.

The V and J genes are TRBV5-3 and TRBJ1-4; tentatively, D is TRBD1 (6 bases). TRBV5-3 is an ORF; its function is uncertain. This CDR3 region has 15 residues. Deletions cut 4 bases from V and 5 bases from J, with 15 bases between. The CDR3 region is CARSGPGVRNEKLFF. CDR3 nucleotide sequence: TGTGCCAGAAGCGGACCAGGGGTGCGGAATGAAAAACTGTTTTTT.

This clone was picked up a small number of times. The chain carries TRBV3-1 (or the pseudogene TRBV3-2) and TRBJ1-6; tentatively, D is TRBD1 (6 bases). The germline CDR1 and CDR2 sequences are LGHDT and YNNKEL (reference sequence). V lost 2 bases, J lost 7 bases, and 12 bases lay in between. CDR3 length: 15 residues. This CDR3 reads CASSQTGAGNSPLHF. The CDR3 DNA is TGTGCCAGCAGCCAAACGGGGGCGGGAAATTCACCCCTCCACTTT.

The rearrangement links TRBV27 to TRBJ2-5, with D perhaps TRBD1 (6 bases). V lost 4 bases and J lost 1, with 10 bases in between. This CDR3 is 14 amino acids long. Germline CDR1 reads MNHEY; CDR2 reads SMNVEV (reference sequence). This CDR3 is CASSSPGAQETQYF. In nucleotides, the CDR3 is TGTGCCAGCAGTTCTCCAGGGGCCCAAGAGACCCAGTACTTC.

The J gene is TRBJ1-1, the V gene TRBV12-5; D gene ambiguous. The V end lost 3 bases, the J end lost 0 bases, and 11 bases lay between the germline ends. The CDR3 has 15 residues. From germline, CDR1 is LGHNT and CDR2 FRNRAP. DNA for the CDR3: TGTGCTAGTGGTTTAATGAGTTCCGTGAACACTGAAGCTTTCTTT. Translating it yields CASGLMSSVNTEAFF.

The genes are TRBV28 and TRBJ2-7, with TRBD1 matching 9 bases. The V segment lost 5 bases and the J segment 5 bases; nucleotides outside the gene matches: 16. Looked up from germline, CDR1 is MDHEN and CDR2 is SYDVKM. CDR3 size: 17 residues. CDR3 DNA sequence: TGTGCCAGCAGTCCCCCTCCCCTGGGGACAGGGCCCGACGAGCAGTACTTC. This translates into CASSPPPLGTGPDEQYF.

This chain connects TRBV2 to TRBJ2-2; D remains ambiguous. Germline values: CDR1 SNHLY, CDR2 FYNNEI. Trimming left V 7 bases short and J 2 bases short, with 11 bases between. The CDR3 sequence is 14 residues long. The CDR3, as DNA: TGTGCCAGCACCATCCGGGCTAACACCGGGGAGCTGTTTTTT. Residues: CASTIRANTGELFF. Variable domain in full (rest from reference TRBV2 and TRBJ2-2): EPEVTQTPSHQVTQMGQEVILRCVPISNHLYFYWYRQILGQKVEFLVSFYNNEISEKSEIFDDQFSVERPDGSNFTLKIRSTKLEDSAMYFCASTIRANTGELFFGEGSRLTVL.

The V gene is TRBV29-1, the J gene TRBJ1-5; D not certain. The CDR3 runs to 13 residues. Per germline, CDR1 SQVTM and CDR2 ANQGSEA. The V end lost 4 bases, the J end lost 0 bases, and 7 bases lay between the germline ends. As DNA, the CDR3 is TGCAGCGTTGCCGTAGATAGCAATCAGCCCCAGCATTTT. Translated, it gives CSVAVDSNQPQHF.

This chain joins TRBV29-1 and TRBJ1-2, with D possibly matching TRBD1 (6 bases). Trimming cost V 4 bases and J 8 bases, with 20 bases left between them. Germline CDR1 reads SQVTM; CDR2 reads ANQGSEA. The CDR3 loop spans 14 amino acids. CDR3 sequence (DNA): TGCAGCGTTGGTATCGGGACATCTCCGGTAGGCTACACCTTC. Its translation: CSVGIGTSPVGYTF.

V usage is TRBV28 and J usage is TRBJ1-5; weak D call: TRBD1 (5 bases). Germline values: CDR1 MDHEN, CDR2 SYDVKM. CDR3 length: 15 residues. Between the trimmed V and J ends, which lost 7 bases and 1 base, there was a span of 14 bases. This CDR3 is CASTGAILSNQPQHF. The CDR3 DNA follows: TGTGCCAGCACCGGGGCGATATTGAGCAATCAGCCCCAGCATTTT.

The V and J genes are TRBV5-6 and TRBJ1-2, with TRBD1 as a possible D gene (6 bases). From germline, CDR1 is SGHDT and CDR2 YYEEEE. Trimming stripped 4 bases from V and 8 bases from J, with 21 bases between. CDR3 length: 15 residues. This CDR3 reads CASSTRGGVWAGYTF. CDR3 coding DNA: TGTGCCAGCAGCACTAGAGGGGGAGTTTGGGCGGGCTACACCTTC.

This chain uses TRBV6-5 with TRBJ1-2, with 8 bases identical to TRBD1. The CDR3 loop spans 15 amino acids. Germline CDR1 MNHEY, CDR2 SVGAGI. With 6 bases clipped from V and 6 bases from J, the junction kept 12 bases outside the gene matches. The chain's CDR3 is CASSQPFGQGHGYTF. CDR3 bases: TGTGCCAGCAGCCAACCATTCGGACAGGGACATGGCTACACCTTC.

The chain employs TRBV6-4 and TRBJ1-2; a weak D match, TRBD1 (5 bases). CDR1 is MRHNA, CDR2 SNTAGT, per germline. The CDR3 is 13 residues long. Trimming stripped 5 bases from V and 5 bases from J, with 12 bases between. The CDR3 protein is CASSLVGEYGYTF. DNA of the CDR3: TGTGCCAGCAGTCTCGTAGGGGAATATGGCTACACCTTC.